A single TCR beta chain is shown here with its context. Antigen: not known. This sample was taken from a study of OX40 agonist ivuxolimab in advanced cancers. Study as a whole: Antecedent anti-PD-1, anti-PD-L1 or anti-CTLA-4 therapy was permissible, with under 50% having received some. Broader study findings: The work left the antigen specificity of expanded peripheral T cells undetermined.

Data came from immunoSEQ multiplex PCR; TCRdb stores just in-frame clones and leaves some out. The sample comprises around 70,000 clones, 89% of which are singletons, and about an eighth rests with the top ten. The CDR3 is made up of 17 amino acids. Germline V gene lookup returns CDR1 SNHLY and CDR2 FYNNEI. Trimming took off 8 bases at V and 0 bases at J, with 17 bases between the two ends. V is TRBV2 and J is TRBJ1-6; D is uncertain. The clonotype was recovered from an adult with an advanced solid tumor such as melanoma, head and neck, liver or kidney cancer. The material sequenced was CD4+ or CD8+ T cells sorted from blood, taken in a trial of the OX40 agonist ivuxolimab. CDR3 amino acids: CASGGLHPSSYNSPLHF. As DNA, the CDR3 is TGTGCCAGCGGAGGATTACACCCCAGCTCCTATAATTCACCCCTCCACTTT. The entire variable domain, with the rest obtained from reference TRBV2 and TRBJ1-6, is as follows: EPEVTQTPSHQVTQMGQEVILRCVPISNHLYFYWYRQILGQKVEFLVSFYNNEISEKSEIFDDQFSVERPDGSNFTLKIRSTKLEDSAMYFCASGGLHPSSYNSPLHFGNGTRLTVT.